The sequence of this T cell receptor beta chain was determined in a study of shared clonotypes between healthy human individuals. Data came from immunoSEQ multiplex PCR; TCRdb stores just in-frame clones and leaves some out. Of approximately 2,000,000 clones listed, just under 95% are singletons. The V and J ends lost 7 bases and 11 bases respectively, with 18 bases between them. CDR3 length equals 13 residues. Germline assignment: CDR1 MNHNS and CDR2 SASEGT. The chain recombines TRBV6-1 with TRBJ2-4; D possibly corresponds to TRBD1 (5 bases). This clonotype originated in a man younger than 35 in good health. Some clones in this sample may be carry-over from other donors' samples. Sequenced material: naive CD4+ T cells from PBMCs. Subset denoted: CD45RA+ positively selected. CDR3 sequence (DNA): TGTGCCAGCATCGGACCCTTATTGGGGCTTCAGTACTTC. Encoded protein: CASIGPLLGLQYF.